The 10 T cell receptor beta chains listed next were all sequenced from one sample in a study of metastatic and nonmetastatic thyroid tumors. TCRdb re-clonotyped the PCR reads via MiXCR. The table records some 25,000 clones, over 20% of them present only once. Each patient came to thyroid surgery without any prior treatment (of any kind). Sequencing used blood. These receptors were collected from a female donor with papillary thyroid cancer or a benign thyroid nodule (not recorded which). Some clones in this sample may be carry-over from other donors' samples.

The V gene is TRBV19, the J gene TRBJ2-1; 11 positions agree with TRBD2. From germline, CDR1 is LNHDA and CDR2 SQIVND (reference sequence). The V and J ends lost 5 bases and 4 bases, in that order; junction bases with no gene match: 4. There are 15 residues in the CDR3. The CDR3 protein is CASSRGTSGYNEQFF. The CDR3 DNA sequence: TGTGCCAGTAGTCGCGGGACTAGCGGTTACAATGAGCAGTTCTTC. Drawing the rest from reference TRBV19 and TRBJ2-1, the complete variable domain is DGGITQSPKYLFRKEGQNVTLSCEQNLNHDAMYWYRQDPGQGLRLIYYSQIVNDFQKGDIAEGYSVSREKKESFPLTVTSAQKNPTAFYLCASSRGTSGYNEQFFGPGTRLTVL.

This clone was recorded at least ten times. DNA for the CDR3: TGCAGTGCTAGAGTGGACACTCTGGTTTTCTTT. It codes for CSARVDTLVFF. This chain uses TRBV20-1 with TRBJ1-1, with D tentatively TRBD1 (5 bases). This CDR3 has 11 residues. Between the trimmed V and J ends, which lost 1 base and 13 bases, there was a span of 13 bases. Germline lookup yields CDR1 DFQATT and CDR2 SNEGSKA (reference sequence).

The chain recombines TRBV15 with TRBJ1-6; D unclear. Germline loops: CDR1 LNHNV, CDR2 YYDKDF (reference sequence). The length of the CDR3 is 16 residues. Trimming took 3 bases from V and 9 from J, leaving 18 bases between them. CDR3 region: CATSSDRALRGSPLHF. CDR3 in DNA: TGTGCCACCAGCAGCGACCGGGCCCTCCGGGGTTCACCCCTCCACTTT.

The CDR3 protein is CSATRAGKGQPQHF. CDR3 nucleotides: TGCAGTGCTACAAGGGCAGGGAAGGGGCAGCCCCAGCATTTT. The chain combines TRBV20-1 with TRBJ1-5, with D perhaps matching TRBD1 (5 bases). The CDR3 sequence is 14 residues long. CDR1 and CDR2 (germline): DFQATT, SNEGSKA (reference sequence). V was trimmed by 4 bases and J by 7 bases, leaving 17 bases between them.

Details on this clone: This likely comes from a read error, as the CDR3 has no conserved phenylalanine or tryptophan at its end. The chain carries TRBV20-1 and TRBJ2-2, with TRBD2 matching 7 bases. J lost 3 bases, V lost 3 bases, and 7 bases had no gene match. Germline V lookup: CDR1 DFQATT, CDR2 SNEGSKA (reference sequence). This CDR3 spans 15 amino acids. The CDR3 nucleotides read TGCAGTGCTAGGACCGGGGGGTCCGACACCGGGGAGCTGTTTCTT. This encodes CSARTGGSDTGELFL.

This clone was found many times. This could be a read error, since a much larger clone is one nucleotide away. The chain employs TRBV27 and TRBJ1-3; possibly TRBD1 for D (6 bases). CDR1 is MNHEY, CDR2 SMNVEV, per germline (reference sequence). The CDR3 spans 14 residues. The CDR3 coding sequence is TGTGCCAGCAGTCAGGACAGCTCTGGAAACACCGTATATTTT. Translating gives CASSQDSSGNTVYF.

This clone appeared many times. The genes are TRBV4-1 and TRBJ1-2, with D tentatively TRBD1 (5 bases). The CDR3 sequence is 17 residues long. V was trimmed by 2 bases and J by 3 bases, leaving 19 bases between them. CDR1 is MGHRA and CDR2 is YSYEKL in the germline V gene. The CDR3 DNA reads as TGCGCCAGCAGCCAATTAGGGGCAGGAAGATTAGACTATGGCTACACCTTC. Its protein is CASSQLGAGRLDYGYTF.

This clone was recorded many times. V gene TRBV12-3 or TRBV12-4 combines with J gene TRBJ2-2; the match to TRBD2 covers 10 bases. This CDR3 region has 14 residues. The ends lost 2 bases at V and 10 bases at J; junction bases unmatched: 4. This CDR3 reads CASSLQRGGSELFF. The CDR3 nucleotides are TGTGCCAGCAGTTTACAGCGGGGGGGTTCGGAGCTGTTTTTT.

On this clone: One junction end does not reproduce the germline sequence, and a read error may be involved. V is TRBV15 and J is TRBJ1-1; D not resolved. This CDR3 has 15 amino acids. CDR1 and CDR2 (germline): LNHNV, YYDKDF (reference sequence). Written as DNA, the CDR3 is TGTGCCACCATCAGAGTCGCGGGCGGGAACACTGAAGCTTTCTTT. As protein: CATIRVAGGNTEAFF.

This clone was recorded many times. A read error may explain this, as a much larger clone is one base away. The CDR3 protein is CASSEKGGCGYTF. The CDR3 nucleotides are TGTGCCAGCAGTGAAAAGGGAGGCTGTGGCTACACCTTC. The chain has TRBV6-1 and TRBJ1-2; D uncertain. Germline-derived CDR1 and CDR2 are MNHNS and SASEGT. The CDR3 sequence is 13 residues long. Trimming stripped 2 bases from V and 7 bases from J, with 11 bases between.